These T cell receptor beta chains were read from a single sample in a study of shared clonotypes between healthy human individuals. Profiling relied on immunoSEQ multiplex PCR, and the TCRdb table lists in-frame clones only, not all of them. The table lists about a million clones, about 80% of them singletons, with less than 1.5% in the top ten. The specimen sequenced was memory CD4+ T cells sorted from blood. The receptor source for this set is a man younger than 35 in good health. CDR3s include the opening cysteine and the closing phenylalanine or tryptophan. D genes are given only for firm matches. Size is omitted from some rows. Given values are once, few, many or a class for expanded clones.

size	V	D	J	DNA	CDR3
-	TRBV28	-	TRBJ2-7	TGTGCCAGCAGTCCCCAGGACGGCCTCTACGAGCAGTACTTC	CASSPQDGLYEQYF
-	TRBV5-1	-	TRBJ2-1	TGCGCCAGCAGCTTGGGATGGGGGGAGGATGAGCAGTTCTTC	CASSLGWGEDEQFF
-	TRBV7-2	TRBD1	TRBJ2-5	TGTGCCAGCAGCTTAGAGACAGGGCCGGGAGAGACCCAGTACTTC	CASSLETGPGETQYF
-	TRBV28	-	TRBJ1-4	TGTGCCAGCAGTTTAGGAGACCGAGTCCCCGGAAAACTGTTTTTT	CASSLGDRVPGKLFF
once	TRBV6-5	-	TRBJ2-7	TGTGCCAGCAGTTACTCGCCGGCAGGGGCCGGCGGCGAGCAGTACTTC	CASSYSPAGAGGEQYF
-	TRBV28	-	TRBJ1-2	TGTGCCAGCAAACTTGGACGGACAACAAATGGCTACACCTTC	CASKLGRTTNGYTF
-	TRBV18	-	TRBJ1-6	TGTGCCAGCTCACCACCGGACGGAGATAATTCACCCCTCCACTTT	CASSPPDGDNSPLHF
-	TRBV10-2	TRBD2	TRBJ2-1	TGCGCCAGCAGTGACGAAGCGGGAGGGCCTGGCGATGAGCAGTTCTTC	CASSDEAGGPGDEQFF
few	TRBV10-3	-	TRBJ2-5	TGTGCCATCAGGGGTAGGGACGAGGAAAGAGAGACCCAGTACTTC	CAIRGRDEERETQYF
-	TRBV5-5	-	TRBJ1-1	TGTGCCAGCAGCCTTTCCCATGGGGCGGGTACTGAAGCTTTCTTT	CASSLSHGAGTEAFF
-	TRBV6-5	-	TRBJ2-3	TGTGCCAGCAGTTACCTCGACACGCAGTATTTT	CASSYLDTQYF
few	TRBV11-2	-	TRBJ1-5	TGTGCCAGCAGCTTTGGACAGTTCCGGCCCCAGCATTTT	CASSFGQFRPQHF